This TCR beta chain was identified in a study of cytomegalovirus exposure and HLA in healthy donors. As for this clone: Antigen specificity is unknown.

Study results and limitations: Being productive about 90% or about 30% of the time was typical of most TCR beta V segments in an earlier analysis.

Primers included in the PCR were 60 Vbeta and 13 Jbeta primers. Profiled with immunoSEQ multiplex PCR; TCRdb holds only in-frame clones, not every one. The data hold hundreds of thousands of clones, with around 73% observed a single time. CDR1 MGHRA and CDR2 YSYEKL come from the germline V gene. V was pared by 4 bases and J by 6 bases, with 10 bases of the junction left unmatched. The CDR3 has 16 amino acids. The chain has TRBV4-1 and TRBJ2-7; the match to TRBD1 covers 12 bases. This TCR came from a male donor in good health and CMV-seronegative. Input material: PBMCs. As DNA, the CDR3 is TGCGCCAGCAGCCGCATAACCGGGACAGGGGGCCTCGAGCAGTACTTC. Its protein product is CASSRITGTGGLEQYF.